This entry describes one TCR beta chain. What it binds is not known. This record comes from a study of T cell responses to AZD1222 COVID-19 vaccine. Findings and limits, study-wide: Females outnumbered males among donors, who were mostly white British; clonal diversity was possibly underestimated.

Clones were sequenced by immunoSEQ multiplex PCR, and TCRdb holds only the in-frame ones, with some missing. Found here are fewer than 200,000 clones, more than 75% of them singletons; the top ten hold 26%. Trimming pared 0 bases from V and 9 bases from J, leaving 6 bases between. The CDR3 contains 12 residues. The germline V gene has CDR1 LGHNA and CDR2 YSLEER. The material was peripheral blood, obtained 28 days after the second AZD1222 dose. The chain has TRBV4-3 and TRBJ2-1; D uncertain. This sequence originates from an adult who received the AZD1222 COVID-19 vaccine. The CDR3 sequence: CASSQDRGEQFF. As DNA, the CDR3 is TGCGCCAGCAGCCAAGACAGAGGTGAGCAGTTCTTC.